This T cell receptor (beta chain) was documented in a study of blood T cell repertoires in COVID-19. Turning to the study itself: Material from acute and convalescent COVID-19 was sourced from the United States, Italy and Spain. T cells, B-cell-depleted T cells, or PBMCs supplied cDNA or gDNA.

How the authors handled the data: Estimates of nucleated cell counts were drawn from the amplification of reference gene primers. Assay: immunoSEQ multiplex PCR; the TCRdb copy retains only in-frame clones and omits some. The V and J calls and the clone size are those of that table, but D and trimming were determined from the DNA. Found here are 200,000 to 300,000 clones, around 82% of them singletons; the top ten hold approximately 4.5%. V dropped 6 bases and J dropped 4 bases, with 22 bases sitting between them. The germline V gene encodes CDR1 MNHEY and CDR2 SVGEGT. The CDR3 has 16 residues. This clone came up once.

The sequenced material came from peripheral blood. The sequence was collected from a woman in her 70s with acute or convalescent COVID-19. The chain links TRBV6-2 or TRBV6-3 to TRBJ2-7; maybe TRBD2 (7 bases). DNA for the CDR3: TGTGCCAGCAGCCGGCCGGGACACCGGGGAGGGTACGAGCAGTACTTC. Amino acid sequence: CASSRPGHRGGYEQYF.